The 20 T cell receptor beta chains below were found in one sample sequenced in a study of shared clonotypes between healthy human individuals. Generated by immunoSEQ multiplex PCR, the TCRdb table keeps only in-frame clones and is missing some. This sample has millions of clones, with just under 95% found just once. Naive CD8 cells were CD45RO-negative, positively selected for CCR7, excluding terminally differentiated effector memory CD45RA+ cells. Sequencing was done on a sample of naive CD8+ T cells sorted from blood. These receptors came from a man younger than 35 in good health.

The rearrangement links TRBV5-6 to TRBJ2-3; D remains unclear. V was shortened by 6 bases and J by 0 bases, with 14 bases between the two germline ends. The CDR3 consists of 15 residues. Germline V CDR1 and CDR2: SGHDT, YYEEEE. CDR3 nucleotide sequence: TGTGCCAGCAACTATATCACTGGGAGCACAGATACGCAGTATTTT. It translates to CASNYITGSTDTQYF.

The CDR3 loop reads CASSLPWTLDEGEQYF. For the CDR3, the DNA is TGTGCCAGCAGTCTCCCCTGGACCCTGGATGAAGGGGAGCAGTACTTC. This sequence joins TRBV28 and TRBJ2-7, with D unclear. This CDR3 has 16 residues. V was shortened by 5 bases and J by 7 bases, with 24 bases between the two germline ends. The germline V gene has CDR1 MDHEN and CDR2 SYDVKM.

This sequence joins TRBV6-6 and TRBJ2-2; D ambiguous. V lost 7 bases to trimming and J lost 4 bases, with 10 bases between them. Germline-derived CDR1 and CDR2 are MNHNY and SVGAGI (reference sequence). CDR3 length: 13 amino acids. DNA for the CDR3: TGTGCCAGCAATAGGGTAGCCACCGGGGAGCTGTTTTTT. As protein: CASNRVATGELFF.

The chain couples TRBV5-4 to TRBJ2-2; 10 nucleotides match TRBD1. Germline lookup yields CDR1 SGHNT and CDR2 YYREEE (reference sequence). The CDR3 has 15 amino acids. V lost 4 bases to trimming and J lost 5 bases; unmatched junction nucleotides: 5. The CDR3 bases are TGTGCCAGCAGCCGCCGGGACAGGGGAACCGGGGAGCTGTTTTTT. Protein: CASSRRDRGTGELFF. The whole variable domain, filled in from reference TRBV5-4 and TRBJ2-2, reads ETGVTQSPTHLIKTRGQQVTLRCSSQSGHNTVSWYQQALGQGPQFIFQYYREEENGRGNFPPRFSGLQFPNYSSELNVNALELDDSALYLCASSRRDRGTGELFFGEGSRLTVL.

This clone showed up just once. The chain combines TRBV18 with TRBJ1-1; TRBD1 is a possible D gene (6 bases). V was cut by 3 bases and J by 3 bases, with 17 bases left in between. Germline CDR1 reads KGHSH; CDR2 reads LQKENI. The CDR3 loop spans 16 amino acids. CDR3 nucleotides: TGTGCCAGCTCACCTGGTGGGGGGGGCTGGGACACTGAAGCTTTCTTT. Translating it yields CASSPGGGGWDTEAFF.

This rearrangement joins TRBV10-3 to TRBJ1-2, with 7 bases matching TRBD1. The J segment lost 4 bases and the V segment lost 4 bases, leaving 0 bases of the junction unmatched. Germline CDR1 reads ENHRY; CDR2 reads SYGVKD. The CDR3 sequence is 12 residues long. CDR3 DNA: TGTGCCATCAGTGGGGACAGCTATGGCTACACCTTC. Encoded protein: CAISGDSYGYTF.

The V gene is TRBV12-5, the J gene TRBJ1-1, with D possibly being TRBD1 (5 bases). Per the germline V gene, CDR1 is LGHNT and CDR2 is FRNRAP. The CDR3 sequence is 15 residues long. The V end was cut by 1 base, the J end by 0 bases, with 9 bases between. The chain's CDR3 is CASGLDRRMNTEAFF. DNA of the CDR3: TGTGCTAGTGGTTTGGACAGGCGAATGAACACTGAAGCTTTCTTT.

The chain employs TRBV7-6 and TRBJ2-7; 7 nucleotides align to TRBD1. V dropped 6 bases and J dropped 4; count of bases not matched to a gene: 12. Per germline, CDR1 SGHVS and CDR2 FNYEAQ. CDR3 length equals 15 residues. CDR3 region: CASSSAQGGRYEQYF. CDR3 DNA sequence: TGTGCCAGCAGTTCCGCGCAAGGGGGCAGGTACGAGCAGTACTTC.

The V and J genes are TRBV27 and TRBJ2-2; D remains unclear. Trimming removed 3 bases at V and 7 bases at J, with 6 bases between. Germline lookup yields CDR1 MNHEY and CDR2 SMNVEV (reference sequence). This CDR3 has 12 amino acids. The CDR3 region is CASSFVDGELFF. In DNA form, the CDR3 reads TGTGCCAGCAGTTTTGTGGACGGGGAGCTGTTTTTT.

The gene calls are TRBV7-9 and TRBJ2-1, with 7 bases aligning to TRBD1. This CDR3 has 14 residues. Germline V gives CDR1 SEHNR, CDR2 FQNEAQ (reference sequence). The V gene end was trimmed by 5 bases and the J gene end by 4 bases; junction bases not matched to a gene: 5. The chain's CDR3 is CASSPWGQYNEQFF. DNA for the CDR3: TGTGCCAGCAGCCCATGGGGACAGTACAATGAGCAGTTCTTC.

This clone was counted a single time. This sequence joins TRBV7-9 and TRBJ2-5; D unresolved. This CDR3 spans 15 amino acids. V lost 4 bases, J lost 0 bases, and 12 bases lay in between. In germline, CDR1 is SEHNR, CDR2 FQNEAQ (reference sequence). CDR3 sequence reads: CASSSRTADQETQYF. CDR3 DNA sequence: TGTGCCAGCAGCTCCAGGACGGCGGACCAAGAGACCCAGTACTTC.

The count of this clone is one. This rearrangement joins TRBV19 to TRBJ2-7; 7 bases match TRBD2. This CDR3 contains 15 residues. V was clipped by 5 bases and J by 0 bases; unmatched bases: 7. Germline CDR1 is LNHDA and CDR2 is SQIVND (reference sequence). CDR3 sequence (DNA): TGTGCCAGTAGTGCCTCGGCGGGAGACTCCTACGAGCAGTACTTC. Its translation is CASSASAGDSYEQYF. Filled out from reference TRBV19 and TRBJ2-7, the complete variable domain reads DGGITQSPKYLFRKEGQNVTLSCEQNLNHDAMYWYRQDPGQGLRLIYYSQIVNDFQKGDIAEGYSVSREKKESFPLTVTSAQKNPTAFYLCASSASAGDSYEQYFGPGTRLTVT.

Remarks on this clone: At one boundary the junction diverges from the germline segment, which might be a read error. The chain uses TRBV5-1 and TRBJ2-7; unclear D gene. The V gene's germline CDR1 is SGHRS and CDR2 YFSETQ. The CDR3 consists of 15 residues. The CDR3 nucleotides read TGCGTCAGCAGCTCCGACGGTGGGCAGGTCTACGAGCAGTACTTC. It encodes CVSSSDGGQVYEQYF.

This sequence joins TRBV19 and TRBJ2-2, with 12 bases identical to TRBD1. This CDR3 has 18 residues. Germline lookup yields CDR1 LNHDA and CDR2 SQIVND (reference sequence). Trimming at V came to 7 bases and at J to 5 bases, leaving 14 bases not matched to a gene. The CDR3 sequence is CASTEIEGQGAWTGELFF. The DNA for the CDR3 is TGTGCCAGTACCGAAATCGAGGGACAGGGGGCCTGGACCGGGGAGCTGTTTTTT.

This rearrangement joins TRBV6-5 to TRBJ2-1; D perhaps matches TRBD2 (7 bases). Germline CDR1 is MNHEY and CDR2 is SVGAGI. There are 15 residues in the CDR3. Trimming stripped 6 bases from V and 8 bases from J, with 20 bases between. CDR3 nucleotide sequence: TGTGCCAGCAGCCTTGGACTAGGGGGGAGTCATGAGCAGTTCTTC. Translating gives CASSLGLGGSHEQFF.

This chain joins TRBV13 and TRBJ2-7, with 9 bases matching TRBD2. V lost 5 bases, J lost 1 base, and 9 bases stayed unmatched. The CDR3 consists of 16 residues. CDR1 is PRHDT, CDR2 FYEKMQ, per germline (reference sequence). The CDR3 nucleotides are TGTGCCAGCAGCCTAAGCGGGGGGCTGAGGTCCTACGAGCAGTACTTC. This gives the protein CASSLSGGLRSYEQYF.

The V gene is TRBV7-2, the J gene TRBJ1-1; D remains ambiguous. Trimming stripped 1 base from V and 4 bases from J, with 19 bases between. Germline loops: CDR1 SGHTA, CDR2 FQGNSA. The length of the CDR3 is 17 residues. CDR3 sequence: CASSLDPREGLVTEAFF. CDR3 coding DNA: TGTGCCAGCAGCTTAGACCCCCGGGAGGGTCTGGTCACTGAAGCTTTCTTT.

Details on this clone: Other DNA sequences from this sample encode an identical CDR3 as well. The J gene is TRBJ2-7, the V gene TRBV6-5; D may match TRBD1 or TRBD2 (5 bases each). CDR1 and CDR2 from the germline V gene are MNHEY and SVGAGI. The CDR3 is made up of 13 amino acids. V was pared by 6 bases and J by 3 bases, with 12 bases between. The DNA of the CDR3 is TGTGCCAGCAGGTCGGGACCCAGCTACGAGCAGTACTTC. This encodes CASRSGPSYEQYF.

V usage is TRBV5-6 and J usage is TRBJ2-6; no clear D gene. CDR1 and CDR2 (germline): SGHDT, YYEEEE. This CDR3 is built from 15 residues. V lost 2 bases and J lost 0, with 6 bases in between. The chain's CDR3 is CASSFMTSGANVLTF. The CDR3 coding sequence is TGTGCCAGCAGCTTTATGACCTCTGGGGCCAACGTCCTGACTTTC.

This clone was recorded once. The V gene is TRBV27, the J gene TRBJ2-7; possibly TRBD2 for D (5 bases). This CDR3 comprises 15 residues. The V gene lost 4 bases and the J gene lost 1 base, with 14 bases spanning the gap. Germline V gene data show CDR1 as MNHEY and CDR2 as SMNVEV (reference sequence). CDR3 loop: CASSWGSTGSYEQYF. CDR3 bases: TGTGCCAGCAGTTGGGGTTCTACGGGGTCCTACGAGCAGTACTTC.